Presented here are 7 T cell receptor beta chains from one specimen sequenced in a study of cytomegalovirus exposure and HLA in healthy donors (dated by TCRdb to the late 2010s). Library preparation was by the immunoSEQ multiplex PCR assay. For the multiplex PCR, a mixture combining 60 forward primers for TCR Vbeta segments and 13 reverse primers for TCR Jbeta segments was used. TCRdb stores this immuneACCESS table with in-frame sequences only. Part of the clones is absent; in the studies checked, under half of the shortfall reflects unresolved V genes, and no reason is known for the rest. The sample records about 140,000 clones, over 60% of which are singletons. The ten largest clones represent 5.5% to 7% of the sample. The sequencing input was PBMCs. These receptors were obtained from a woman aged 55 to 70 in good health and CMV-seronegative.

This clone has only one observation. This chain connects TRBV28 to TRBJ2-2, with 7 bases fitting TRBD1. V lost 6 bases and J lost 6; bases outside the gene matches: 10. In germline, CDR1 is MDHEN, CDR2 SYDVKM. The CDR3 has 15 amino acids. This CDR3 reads CASSLLRQGSGELFF. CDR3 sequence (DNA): TGTGCCAGCAGCCTTCTGCGACAGGGCTCCGGGGAGCTGTTTTTT. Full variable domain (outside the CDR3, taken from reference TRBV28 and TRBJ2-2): DVKVTQSSRYLVKRTGEKVFLECVQDMDHENMFWYRQDPGLGLRLIYFSYDVKMKEKGDIPEGYSVSREKKERFSLILESASTNQTSMYLCASSLLRQGSGELFFGEGSRLTVL.

The DNA for the CDR3 is TGTGCCAGCAGCTTAGCCCTAGCGGGGGCTGCCTACGAGCAGTACTTC. Protein: CASSLALAGAAYEQYF. The chain is built from TRBV7-2 and TRBJ2-5; 10 bases agree with TRBD2. Judging by the DNA end, TRBJ2-7 fits better; the J call may be wrong. This CDR3 is 16 amino acids long. Germline CDR1 is SGHTA and CDR2 is FQGNSA.

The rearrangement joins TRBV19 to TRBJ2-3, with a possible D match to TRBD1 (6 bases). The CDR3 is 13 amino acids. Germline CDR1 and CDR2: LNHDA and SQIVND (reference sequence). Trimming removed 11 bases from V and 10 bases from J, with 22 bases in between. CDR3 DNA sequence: TGTGCCGGTACCCTAGGGGGTGCGGATGCGCAGTATTTT. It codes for CAGTLGGADAQYF.

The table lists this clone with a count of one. The chain's CDR3 is CASSEGWDRVIRSPLHF. As DNA, the CDR3 is TGTGCCAGCAGCGAGGGGTGGGACAGGGTAATACGGTCACCCCTCCACTTT. J is TRBJ1-6 and V is TRBV7-2; 9 positions agree with TRBD1. The J segment lost 10 bases and the V segment lost 5 bases, leaving 15 bases of the junction unmatched. The CDR3 sequence is 17 residues long. CDR1 is SGHTA and CDR2 is FQGNSA in the germline V gene.

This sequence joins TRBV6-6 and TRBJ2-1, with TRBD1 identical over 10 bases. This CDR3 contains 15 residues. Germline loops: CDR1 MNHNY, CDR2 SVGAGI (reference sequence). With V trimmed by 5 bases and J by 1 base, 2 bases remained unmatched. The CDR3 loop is CASSRQGASYNEQFF. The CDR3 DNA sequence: TGTGCCAGCAGTAGACAGGGGGCATCCTACAATGAGCAGTTCTTC.

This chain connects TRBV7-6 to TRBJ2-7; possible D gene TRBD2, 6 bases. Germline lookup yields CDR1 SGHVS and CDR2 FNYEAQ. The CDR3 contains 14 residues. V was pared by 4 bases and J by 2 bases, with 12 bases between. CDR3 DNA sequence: TGTGCCAGCAGCTCACCGGGACTTCCCTACGAGCAGTACTTC. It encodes CASSSPGLPYEQYF.

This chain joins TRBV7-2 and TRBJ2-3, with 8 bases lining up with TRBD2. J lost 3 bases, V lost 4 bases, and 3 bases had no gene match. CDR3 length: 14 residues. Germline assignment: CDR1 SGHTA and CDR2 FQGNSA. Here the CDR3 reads CASSYGGATDTQYF. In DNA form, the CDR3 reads TGTGCCAGCAGCTACGGGGGGGCAACAGATACGCAGTATTTT.